One sample yielded the 11 T cell receptor beta chains listed below, sequenced in a study of T cell changes during pregnancy in multiple sclerosis. This table comes from immunoSEQ multiplex PCR, and its TCRdb copy is limited to in-frame clones, with some not included. This sample has 39,000 or so clones, with around 92% found just once. The material sequenced was CD8+ T cells from peripheral blood mononuclear cells, taken before pregnancy. The source is a female donor with multiple sclerosis, enrolled in a pregnancy study.

This clone was seen only a few times. The V gene is TRBV5-4, the J gene TRBJ1-2; 7 positions agree with TRBD1. Germline trimming cut 4 bases from V and 7 bases from J; bases unmatched to any gene: 7. Germline V gene sequence: CDR1 SGHNT, CDR2 YYREEE (reference sequence). The CDR3 is 13 residues long. CDR3 region: CASSGTGDLGYTF. CDR3 sequence (DNA): TGTGCCAGCAGCGGAACAGGGGACCTTGGCTACACCTTC.

The chain is built from TRBV27 and TRBJ2-5; D ambiguous. CDR3 length: 15 amino acids. Trimming cost V 2 bases and J 2 bases, with 12 bases left between them. Germline V gene lookup returns CDR1 MNHEY and CDR2 SMNVEV (reference sequence). CDR3: CASSLQRHPQETQYF. The CDR3 nucleotides are TGTGCCAGCAGTTTACAACGACACCCACAAGAGACCCAGTACTTC.

This clone has a single count. This chain links TRBV27 with TRBJ1-5; TRBD1 matches 8 bases. This CDR3 comprises 13 residues. Germline V gene data show CDR1 as MNHEY and CDR2 as SMNVEV (reference sequence). Losses at the gene ends were 6 bases for V and 6 bases for J; bases not matched to a gene: 4. CDR3 sequence reads: CASSSGGGQPQHF. In nucleotides, the CDR3 is TGTGCCAGCAGCTCAGGGGGCGGTCAGCCCCAGCATTTT.

This clone was recorded a few times. V usage is TRBV10-3 and J usage is TRBJ2-2; D might be TRBD1 (6 bases). CDR1 and CDR2 from the germline V gene are ENHRY and SYGVKD. The V end was cut by 0 bases, the J end by 5 bases, with 13 bases between. The CDR3 consists of 16 residues. For the CDR3, the DNA is TGTGCCATCAGTGAGTCGATGGGGGCCAGTACCGGGGAGCTGTTTTTT. The encoded protein is CAISESMGASTGELFF.

This chain uses TRBV5-5 with TRBJ1-4; 7 bases fit TRBD1. The ends lost 1 base at V and 2 bases at J; junction bases unmatched: 8. From germline, CDR1 is SGHKS and CDR2 YYEKEE (reference sequence). This CDR3 contains 17 residues. CDR3 nucleotide sequence: TGTGCCAGCAGCTTGACAGGGGTTGAGGGTACTAATGAAAAACTGTTTTTT. The encoded protein is CASSLTGVEGTNEKLFF.

V usage is TRBV15 and J usage is TRBJ2-7, with D perhaps TRBD1 (5 bases). The V and J ends lost 0 bases and 0 bases respectively, with 6 bases between them. The CDR3 extends over 14 amino acids. Germline-derived CDR1 and CDR2 are LNHNV and YYDKDF (reference sequence). For the CDR3, the DNA is TGTGCCACCAGCAGAGAAAGGGGCTCCTACGAGCAGTACTTC. Amino acids: CATSRERGSYEQYF.

This clone has just a few counts. The V gene is TRBV4-2, the J gene TRBJ2-7; TRBD1 agrees at 7 bases. J lost 0 bases, V lost 2 bases, and 7 bases had no gene match. This CDR3 has 16 amino acids. CDR1 and CDR2 (germline): LGHNA, YNFKEQ. The CDR3 loop reads CASSQPTGRNSYEQYF. DNA for the CDR3: TGTGCCAGCAGCCAACCGACAGGGAGAAACTCCTACGAGCAGTACTTC.

This clone was seen once. The V and J genes are TRBV7-9 and TRBJ2-3; 9 bases line up with TRBD1. Unmatched junction bases numbered 4, after V lost 6 bases and J lost 0 bases. From germline, CDR1 is SEHNR and CDR2 FQNEAQ (reference sequence). The CDR3 length is 15 residues. CDR3 bases: TGTGCCAGCAGTCGGGACAGGGTTAGCACAGATACGCAGTATTTT. As protein: CASSRDRVSTDTQYF.

The chain has TRBV5-4 and TRBJ2-5; TRBD2 agrees at 7 bases. The CDR3 sequence is 15 residues long. V lost 7 bases and J lost 5; bases outside the gene matches: 14. In germline, CDR1 is SGHNT, CDR2 YYREEE (reference sequence). CDR3 amino acids: CASAPSGRGRETQYF. The CDR3 nucleotides are TGTGCCAGCGCCCCGTCGGGGAGGGGCCGGGAGACCCAGTACTTC.

CDR3 DNA: TGTGCCAGCAGCTCGACACCGGGACTACTAAGCACAGATACGCAGTATTTT. This translates into CASSSTPGLLSTDTQYF. This chain joins TRBV7-9 and TRBJ2-3; TRBD2 matches at 7 bases. CDR3 length: 17 residues. The V and J ends lost 4 bases and 0 bases, in that order; junction bases with no gene match: 10. Looked up from germline, CDR1 is SEHNR and CDR2 is FQNEAQ (reference sequence).

The CDR3 protein is CASSPRDSSYEQYF. CDR3 nucleotide sequence: TGCGCCAGCAGCCCCCGGGACAGTTCCTACGAGCAGTACTTC. This chain links TRBV5-1 with TRBJ2-7; 7 bases fit TRBD1. The germline CDR1 and CDR2 sequences are SGHRS and YFSETQ. V shed 4 bases, J shed 1 base, and the junction held 5 bases outside the gene matches. This CDR3 spans 14 amino acids.